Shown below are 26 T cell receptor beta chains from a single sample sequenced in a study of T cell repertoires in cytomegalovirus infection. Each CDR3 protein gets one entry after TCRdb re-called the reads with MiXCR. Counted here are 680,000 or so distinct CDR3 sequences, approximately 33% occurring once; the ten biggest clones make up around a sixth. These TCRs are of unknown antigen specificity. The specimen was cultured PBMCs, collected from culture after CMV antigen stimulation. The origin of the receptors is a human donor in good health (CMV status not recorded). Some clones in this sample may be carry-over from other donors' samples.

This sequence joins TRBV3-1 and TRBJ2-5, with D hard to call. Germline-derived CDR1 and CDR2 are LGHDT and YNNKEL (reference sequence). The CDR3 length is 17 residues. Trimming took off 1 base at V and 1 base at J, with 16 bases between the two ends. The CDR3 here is CASSQGSGRSLQETQYF. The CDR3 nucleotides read TGTGCCAGCAGCCAAGGTTCCGGCCGAAGCCTCCAAGAGACCCAGTACTTC.

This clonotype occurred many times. The CDR3, as DNA: TGTGCCAGCAGCAACCAGGCGGGGGCTGGGGCCAACGTCCTGACTTTC. Amino acids: CASSNQAGAGANVLTF. The rearrangement uses TRBV7-2 and TRBJ2-6; 7 bases agree with TRBD2. CDR1 is SGHTA and CDR2 is FQGNSA in the germline V gene. This CDR3 has 16 residues. V lost 5 bases to trimming and J lost 2 bases; unmatched junction nucleotides: 6.

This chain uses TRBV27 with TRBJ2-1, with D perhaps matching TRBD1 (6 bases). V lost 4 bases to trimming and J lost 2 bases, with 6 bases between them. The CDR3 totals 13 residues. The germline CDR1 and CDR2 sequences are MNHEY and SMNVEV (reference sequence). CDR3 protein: CASSWTAYNEQFF. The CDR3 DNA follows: TGTGCCAGCAGTTGGACAGCCTACAATGAGCAGTTCTTC.

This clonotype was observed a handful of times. The chain's CDR3 is CASSLHVSTGELFF. The CDR3 DNA is TGTGCCAGCAGCCTTCACGTCTCCACCGGGGAGCTGTTTTTT. The V gene is TRBV4-2, the J gene TRBJ2-2; D call uncertain. The CDR3 has 14 amino acids. Germline assignment: CDR1 LGHNA and CDR2 YNFKEQ. Deletions cut 4 bases from V and 4 bases from J, with 10 bases between.

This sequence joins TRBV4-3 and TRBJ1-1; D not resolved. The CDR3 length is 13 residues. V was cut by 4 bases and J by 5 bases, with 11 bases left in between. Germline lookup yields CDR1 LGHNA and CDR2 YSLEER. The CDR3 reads CASSPGRKTEAFF. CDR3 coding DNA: TGCGCCAGCAGCCCCGGGCGAAAAACTGAAGCTTTCTTT.

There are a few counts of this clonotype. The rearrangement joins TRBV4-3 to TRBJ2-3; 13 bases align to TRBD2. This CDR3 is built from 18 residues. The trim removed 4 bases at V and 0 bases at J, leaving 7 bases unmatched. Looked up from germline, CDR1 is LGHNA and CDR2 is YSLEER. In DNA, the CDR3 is TGCGCCAGCAGCCGAGGACTAGCGGGGGCCCTTAGCACAGATACGCAGTATTTT. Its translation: CASSRGLAGALSTDTQYF.

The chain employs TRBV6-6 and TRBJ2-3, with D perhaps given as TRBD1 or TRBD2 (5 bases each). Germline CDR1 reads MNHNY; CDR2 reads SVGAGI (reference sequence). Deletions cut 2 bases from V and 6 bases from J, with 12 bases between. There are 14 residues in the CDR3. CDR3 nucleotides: TGTGCCAGCAGTTACCCGGGGACGATCGATACGCAGTATTTT. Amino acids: CASSYPGTIDTQYF.

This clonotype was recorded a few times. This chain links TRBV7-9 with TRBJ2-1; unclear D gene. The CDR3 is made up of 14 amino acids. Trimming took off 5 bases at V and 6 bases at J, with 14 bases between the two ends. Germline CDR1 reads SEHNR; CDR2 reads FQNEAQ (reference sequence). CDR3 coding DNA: TGTGCCAGCAGCACCCGCCAGGTCCTCAATGAGCAGTTCTTC. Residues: CASSTRQVLNEQFF.

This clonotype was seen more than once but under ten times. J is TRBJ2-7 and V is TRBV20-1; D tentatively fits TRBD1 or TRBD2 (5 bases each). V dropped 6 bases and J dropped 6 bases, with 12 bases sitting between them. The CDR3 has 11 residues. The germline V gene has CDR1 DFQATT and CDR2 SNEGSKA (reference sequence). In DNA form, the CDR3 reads TGCAGTGCCACCGGGACCTCCGAGCAGTACTTC. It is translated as CSATGTSEQYF.

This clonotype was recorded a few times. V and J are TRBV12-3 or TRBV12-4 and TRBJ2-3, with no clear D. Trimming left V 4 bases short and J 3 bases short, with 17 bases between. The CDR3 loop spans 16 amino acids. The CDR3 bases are TGTGCCAGCAGTTCTCCGGACGCCTACGGGACAGATACGCAGTATTTT. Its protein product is CASSSPDAYGTDTQYF.

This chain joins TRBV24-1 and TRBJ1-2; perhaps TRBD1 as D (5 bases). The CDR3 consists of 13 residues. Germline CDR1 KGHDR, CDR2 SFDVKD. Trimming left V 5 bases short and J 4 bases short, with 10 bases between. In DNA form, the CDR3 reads TGTGCCACCAGTGCCGACAGAACCTATGGCTACACCTTC. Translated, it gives CATSADRTYGYTF.

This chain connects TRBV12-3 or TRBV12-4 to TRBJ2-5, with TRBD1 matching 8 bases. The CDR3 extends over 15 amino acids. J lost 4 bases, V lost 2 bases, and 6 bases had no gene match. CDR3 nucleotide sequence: TGTGCCAGCAGTTTATCGGGACAGGAGGGAGAGACCCAGTACTTC. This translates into CASSLSGQEGETQYF.

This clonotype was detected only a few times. The CDR3 DNA is TGTGCCAGCAGTTACATGAGGGGGCCCGGGGAGCTGTTTTTT. This encodes CASSYMRGPGELFF. The J gene is TRBJ2-2, the V gene TRBV6-5; 7 bases align to TRBD1. The length of the CDR3 is 14 residues. Germline values: CDR1 MNHEY, CDR2 SVGAGI. Germline trimming cut 2 bases from V and 6 bases from J; bases unmatched to any gene: 3.

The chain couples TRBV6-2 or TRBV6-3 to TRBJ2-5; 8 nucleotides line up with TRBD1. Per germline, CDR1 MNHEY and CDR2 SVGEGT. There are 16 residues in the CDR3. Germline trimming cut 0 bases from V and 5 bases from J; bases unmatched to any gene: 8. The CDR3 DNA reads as TGTGCCAGCAGTTACTCTCGGACAGGGCAGGGGGAGACCCAGTACTTC. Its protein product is CASSYSRTGQGETQYF.

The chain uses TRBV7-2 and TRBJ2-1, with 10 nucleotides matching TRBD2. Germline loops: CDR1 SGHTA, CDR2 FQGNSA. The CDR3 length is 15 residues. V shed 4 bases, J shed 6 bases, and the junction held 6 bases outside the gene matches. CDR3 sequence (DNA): TGTGCCAGCAGCTACGCCGGGACTAGCGTCAATGAGCAGTTCTTC. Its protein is CASSYAGTSVNEQFF. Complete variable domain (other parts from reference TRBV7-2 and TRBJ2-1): GAGVSQSPSNKVTEKGKDVELRCDPISGHTALYWYRQSLGQGLEFLIYFQGNSAPDKSGLPSDRFSAERTGGSVSTLTIQRTQQEDSAVYLCASSYAGTSVNEQFFGPGTRLTVL.

The CDR3 DNA reads TGTGCCAGTGCAGTCCCTAGCGGGAGGTGGCAGTTCTTC. Translating gives CASAVPSGRWQFF. The rearrangement links TRBV19 to TRBJ2-1; 11 bases match TRBD2. The germline gives CDR1 LNHDA, CDR2 SQIVND (reference sequence). With 8 bases clipped from V and 12 bases from J, the junction kept 9 bases outside the gene matches. This CDR3 is 13 amino acids long. The full variable domain, its missing parts supplied by reference TRBV19 and TRBJ2-1, is DGGITQSPKYLFRKEGQNVTLSCEQNLNHDAMYWYRQDPGQGLRLIYYSQIVNDFQKGDIAEGYSVSREKKESFPLTVTSAQKNPTAFYLCASAVPSGRWQFFGPGTRLTVL.

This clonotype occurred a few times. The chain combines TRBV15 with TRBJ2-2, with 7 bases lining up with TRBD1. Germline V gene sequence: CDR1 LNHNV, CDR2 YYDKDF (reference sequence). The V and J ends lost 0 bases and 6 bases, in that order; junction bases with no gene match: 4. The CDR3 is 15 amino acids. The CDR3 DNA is TGTGCCACCAGCAGAGACAGGGGGATTCCCGGGGAGCTGTTTTTT. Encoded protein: CATSRDRGIPGELFF.

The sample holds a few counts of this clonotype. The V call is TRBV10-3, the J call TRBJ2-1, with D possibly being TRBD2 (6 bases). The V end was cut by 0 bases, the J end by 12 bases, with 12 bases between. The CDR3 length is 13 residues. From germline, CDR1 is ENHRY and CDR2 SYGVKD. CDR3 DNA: TGTGCCATCAGTGAGTCGAGGCGGGGAGGGCAGTTCTTC. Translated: CAISESRRGGQFF.

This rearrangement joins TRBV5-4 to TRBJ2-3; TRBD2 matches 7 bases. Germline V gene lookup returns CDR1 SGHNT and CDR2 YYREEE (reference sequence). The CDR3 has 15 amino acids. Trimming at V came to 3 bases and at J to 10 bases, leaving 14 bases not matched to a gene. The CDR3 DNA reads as TGTGCCAGCAGCTCCCGGGACTATCCCTACGGGGCGCAGTATTTT. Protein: CASSSRDYPYGAQYF.

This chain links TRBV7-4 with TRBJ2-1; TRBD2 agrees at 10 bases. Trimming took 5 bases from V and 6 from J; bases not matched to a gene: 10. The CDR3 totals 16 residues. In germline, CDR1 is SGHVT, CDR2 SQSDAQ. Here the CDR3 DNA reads TGTGCCAGCAGCCCTACCGTGGGACTAGCGAGCAATGAGCAGTTCTTC. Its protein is CASSPTVGLASNEQFF.

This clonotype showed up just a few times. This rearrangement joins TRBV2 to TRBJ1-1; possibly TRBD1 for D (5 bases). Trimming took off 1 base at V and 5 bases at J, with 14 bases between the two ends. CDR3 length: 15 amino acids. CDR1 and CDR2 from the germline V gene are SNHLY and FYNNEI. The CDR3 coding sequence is TGTGCCAGCAGTGAAGGTCTGGGGCGCAGGACTGAAGCTTTCTTT. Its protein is CASSEGLGRRTEAFF.

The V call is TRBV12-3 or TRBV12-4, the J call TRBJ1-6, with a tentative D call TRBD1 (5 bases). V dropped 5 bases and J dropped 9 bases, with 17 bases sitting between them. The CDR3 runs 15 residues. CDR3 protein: CASSQGDSPRSPLHF. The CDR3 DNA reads TGTGCCAGCAGTCAGGGAGACTCTCCGCGTTCACCCCTCCACTTT.

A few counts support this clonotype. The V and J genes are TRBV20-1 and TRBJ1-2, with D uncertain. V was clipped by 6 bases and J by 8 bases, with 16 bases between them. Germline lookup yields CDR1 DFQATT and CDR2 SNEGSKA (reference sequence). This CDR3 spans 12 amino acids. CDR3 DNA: TGCAGTGCCAACTGGGGTAGAGGCGGCTACACCTTC. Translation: CSANWGRGGYTF.

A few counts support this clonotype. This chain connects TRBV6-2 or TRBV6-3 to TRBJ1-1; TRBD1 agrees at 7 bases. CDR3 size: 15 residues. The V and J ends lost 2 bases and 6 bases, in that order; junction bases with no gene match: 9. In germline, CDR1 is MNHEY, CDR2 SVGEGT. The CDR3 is CASSYMVGQFAEAFF. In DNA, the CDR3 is TGTGCCAGCAGTTACATGGTGGGACAGTTCGCTGAAGCTTTCTTT.

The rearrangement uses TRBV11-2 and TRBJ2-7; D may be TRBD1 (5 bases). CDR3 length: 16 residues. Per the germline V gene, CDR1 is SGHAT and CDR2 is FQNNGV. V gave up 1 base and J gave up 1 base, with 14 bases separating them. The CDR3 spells CASSLGLTADSYEQYF. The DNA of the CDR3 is TGTGCCAGCAGCTTAGGCCTGACAGCCGATTCCTACGAGCAGTACTTC.

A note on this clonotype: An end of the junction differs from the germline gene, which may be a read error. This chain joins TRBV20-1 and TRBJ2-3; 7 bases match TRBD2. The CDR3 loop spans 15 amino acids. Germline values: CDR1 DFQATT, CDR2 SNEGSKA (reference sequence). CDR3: CSCVGAGEGTDTQYF. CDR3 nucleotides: TGTTCGTGTGTTGGGGCGGGAGAGGGGACAGATACGCAGTATTTT.